The entry that follows covers one T cell receptor beta chain sequence. This record belongs to a study of blood T cell repertoires in COVID-19. Study context: PBMCs, B-cell-depleted T cells, or T cells provided the cDNA or gDNA that made up the material.

Germline CDR1 SGHVS, CDR2 FNYEAQ. The CDR3 contains 15 residues. V was clipped by 1 base and J by 0 bases, with 10 bases between them. In the original analysis: Estimates of nucleated cell counts were drawn from the amplification of reference gene primers. TCRdb's copy holds only in-frame clones and misses some; the assay was immunoSEQ multiplex PCR. The V and J calls and the clone size are those of that table, but D and trimming were determined from the DNA. Among some 87,000 clones listed, roughly four fifths were seen once. Material for sequencing was peripheral blood. This clonotype originated in a human donor in a cohort sampled during active COVID-19. J is TRBJ2-7 and V is TRBV7-6; tentative D call: TRBD2 (6 bases). The CDR3 loop is CASSLEDGSSYEQYF. For the CDR3, the DNA is TGTGCCAGCAGCTTAGAGGACGGGAGCTCCTACGAGCAGTACTTC.